Included here is one T cell receptor beta chain sequence, with context. Germline V gene data show CDR1 as SGHKS and CDR2 as YYEKEE (reference sequence). V lost 2 bases and J 12 bases, leaving 23 bases between the germline ends. The CDR3 has 15 amino acids. The repertoire was sequenced with immunoSEQ multiplex PCR; TCRdb's copy has only in-frame clones and lacks some. Of under 90,000 clones in the sample, just over 90% were seen once. This clonotype was sampled from a man aged 35-49 years with rheumatoid arthritis. This chain links TRBV5-5 with TRBJ1-1; tentatively, D is TRBD1 (5 bases). Sequenced material: PBMCs. The CDR3 reads CASSLISLQAGESFF. The CDR3 DNA reads as TGTGCCAGCAGCTTAATTTCTTTACAGGCCGGAGAATCTTTCTTT.